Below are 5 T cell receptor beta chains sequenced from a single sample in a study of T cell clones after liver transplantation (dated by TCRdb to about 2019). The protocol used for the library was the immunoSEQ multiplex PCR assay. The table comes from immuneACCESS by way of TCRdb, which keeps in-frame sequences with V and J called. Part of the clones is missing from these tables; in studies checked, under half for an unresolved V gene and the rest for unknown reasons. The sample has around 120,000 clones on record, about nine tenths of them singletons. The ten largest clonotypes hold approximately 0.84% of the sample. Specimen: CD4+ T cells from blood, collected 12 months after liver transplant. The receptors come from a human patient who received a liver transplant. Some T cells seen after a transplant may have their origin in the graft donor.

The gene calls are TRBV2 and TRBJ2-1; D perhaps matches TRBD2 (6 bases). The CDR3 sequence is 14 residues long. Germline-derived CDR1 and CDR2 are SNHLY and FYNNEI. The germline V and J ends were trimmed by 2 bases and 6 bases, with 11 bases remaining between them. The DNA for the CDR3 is TGTGCCAGCAGTGAAAGGGGTAGCGGCAATGAGCAGTTCTTC. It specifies CASSERGSGNEQFF.

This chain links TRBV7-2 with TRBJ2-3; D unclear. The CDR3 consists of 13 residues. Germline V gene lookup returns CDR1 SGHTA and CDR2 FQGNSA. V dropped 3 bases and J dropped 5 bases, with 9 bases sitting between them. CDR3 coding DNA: TGTGCCAGCAGCTTGGAACTACGAGATACGCAGTATTTT. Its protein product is CASSLELRDTQYF. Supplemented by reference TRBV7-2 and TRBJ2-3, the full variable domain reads GAGVSQSPSNKVTEKGKDVELRCDPISGHTALYWYRQSLGQGLEFLIYFQGNSAPDKSGLPSDRFSAERTGGSVSTLTIQRTQQEDSAVYLCASSLELRDTQYFGPGTRLTVL.

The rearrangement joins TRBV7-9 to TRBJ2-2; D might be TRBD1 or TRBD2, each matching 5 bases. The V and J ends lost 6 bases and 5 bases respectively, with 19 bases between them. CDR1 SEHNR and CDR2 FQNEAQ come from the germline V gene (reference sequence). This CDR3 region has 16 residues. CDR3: CASRGTGAEETGELFF. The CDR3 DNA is TGTGCCAGCAGGGGGACCGGGGCAGAGGAGACCGGGGAGCTGTTTTTT.

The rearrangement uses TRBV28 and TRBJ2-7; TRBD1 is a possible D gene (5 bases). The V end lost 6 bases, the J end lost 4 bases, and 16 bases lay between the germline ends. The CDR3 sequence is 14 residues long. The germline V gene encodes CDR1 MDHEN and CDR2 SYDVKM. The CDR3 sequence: CASRAAGPRYEQYF. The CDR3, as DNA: TGTGCCAGCAGGGCCGCAGGGCCGAGATACGAGCAGTACTTC.

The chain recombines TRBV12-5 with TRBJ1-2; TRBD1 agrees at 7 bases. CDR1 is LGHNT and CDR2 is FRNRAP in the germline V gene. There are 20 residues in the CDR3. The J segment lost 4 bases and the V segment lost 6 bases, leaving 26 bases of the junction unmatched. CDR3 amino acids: CASGETGQKEYSIILYGYTF. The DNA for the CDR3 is TGTGCTAGTGGCGAAACGGGACAGAAGGAATATTCGATAATCCTCTATGGCTACACCTTC.